This TCR beta chain derives from a study of blood T cell repertoires in COVID-19. Overall study context: The samples span acute and convalescent COVID-19 from the United States, Italy and Spain. Nucleic acid was either cDNA or gDNA, and it came from T cells, B-cell-depleted T cells, or PBMCs.

Authors' analysis steps: Researchers report that nucleated cell counts were estimated from reference gene primer amplification. Assay: immunoSEQ multiplex PCR; the TCRdb copy retains only in-frame clones and omits some. For V, J and clone size, that table is used; D and trimming come from the DNA. The sample holds 45,000 or so clones, roughly 74% seen once. CDR1 is MGHDK and CDR2 is SYGVNS in the germline V gene. There are 11 residues in the CDR3. V was shortened by 8 bases and J by 6 bases, with 11 bases between the two germline ends. This clonotype was obtained from an older man with acute or convalescent COVID-19. The source material was peripheral blood. V gene TRBV25-1 combines with J gene TRBJ2-7; D remains ambiguous. CDR3 protein: CASQSLREQYF. The CDR3 DNA sequence: TGTGCCAGCCAGTCGCTTCGCGAGCAGTACTTC.